This entry concerns a single TCR beta chain. Its antigen remains unidentified. This specimen belongs to a study of long-term antiretroviral therapy in people with HIV. Whole-study results and caveats: Researchers lacked any data on ART adherence, viral resistance or therapy changes. ART-treated samples gained diversity yet remained below transplant donor controls.

The V end was cut by 2 bases, the J end by 6 bases, with 14 bases between. The CDR3 totals 15 residues. Germline V gene data show CDR1 as SGHTS and CDR2 as YDEGEE. They ran version v3.0 of the immunoSEQ assay at survey level. Produced via immunoSEQ multiplex PCR; TCRdb's table is partial and in-frame only. This sample has roughly 25,000 clones, with about 85% found just once. This specimen consisted of unsorted PBMCs, obtained 2.3 years after starting antiretroviral therapy. This rearrangement joins TRBV5-8 to TRBJ2-2; perhaps D is TRBD1 or TRBD2 (6 bases each). This TCR came from a man between 35 and 55 years old with HIV. DNA of the CDR3: TGTGCCAGCAGCTTAGGGGGGCGCTTCCCCGGGGAGCTGTTTTTT. Translating gives CASSLGGRFPGELFF. The whole variable domain, filled in from reference TRBV5-8 and TRBJ2-2, reads EAGVTQSPTHLIKTRGQQATLRCSPISGHTSVYWYQQALGLGLQFLLWYDEGEERNRGNFPPRFSGRQFPNYSSELNVNALELEDSALYLCASSLGGRFPGELFFGEGSRLTVL.